Presented here are 5 T cell receptor beta chains from one specimen sequenced in a study of shared clonotypes between healthy human individuals. CD8 cells regarded as naive lacked CD45RO, were positively chosen for CCR7, and omitted terminally differentiated effector memory CD45RA+ cells. The protocol was immunoSEQ multiplex PCR, while the TCRdb copy is restricted to in-frame clones and leaves out a portion. The sample holds roughly 590,000 clones, roughly 95% seen once. Sequencing was performed on naive CD8+ T cells sorted from blood. The receptors were sampled from a woman aged 30 to 39 in good health.

As to this clone: The same CDR3 also results from other DNA sequences found in this sample. The V and J genes are TRBV28 and TRBJ2-1; D is undetermined. The CDR3 sequence is 12 residues long. Trimming shortened V by 1 base and J by 7 bases, and 5 bases separated the two germline ends. In germline, CDR1 is MDHEN, CDR2 SYDVKM. As DNA, the CDR3 is TGTGCCAGCAGTTTATCGGAAAATGAGCAGTTCTTC. It translates to CASSLSENEQFF.

This clone was observed a single time. The gene calls are TRBV7-9 and TRBJ1-1, with a tentative D call TRBD1 (5 bases). V shed 4 bases and J shed 6 bases, with 12 bases lying between them. The germline V gene encodes CDR1 SEHNR and CDR2 FQNEAQ (reference sequence). The CDR3 has 13 residues. CDR3 sequence: CASSSGLNAEAFF. The CDR3 bases are TGTGCCAGCAGCTCAGGGCTTAACGCTGAAGCTTTCTTT.

The chain couples TRBV28 to TRBJ1-5; D is possibly TRBD1 (5 bases). Between the trimmed V and J ends, which lost 11 bases and 2 bases, there was a span of 16 bases. The CDR3 has 14 residues. Germline values: CDR1 MDHEN, CDR2 SYDVKM. The CDR3 nucleotides are TGTGCCGCACGGGGGATTTCGGGCAATCAGCCCCAGCATTTT. Protein sequence: CAARGISGNQPQHF. Full variable domain (outside the CDR3, taken from reference TRBV28 and TRBJ1-5): DVKVTQSSRYLVKRTGEKVFLECVQDMDHENMFWYRQDPGLGLRLIYFSYDVKMKEKGDIPEGYSVSREKKERFSLILESASTNQTSMYLCAARGISGNQPQHFGDGTRLSIL.

The rearrangement links TRBV13 to TRBJ2-5; D call uncertain. TRBJ2-7 explains the end of the DNA better; the J call may be wrong. Per germline, CDR1 PRHDT and CDR2 FYEKMQ (reference sequence). The CDR3 has 13 residues. The CDR3 nucleotides read TGTGCCAGCAGCTTAGGCGGGCCCTACGAGCAGTACTTC. Its protein product is CASSLGGPYEQYF.

This clone has only one observation. The chain recombines TRBV28 with TRBJ2-7; 7 bases fit TRBD1. The V gene's germline CDR1 is MDHEN and CDR2 SYDVKM. CDR3 length: 15 residues. V lost 5 bases, J lost 3 bases, and 10 bases stayed unmatched. The CDR3 sequence is CASSLPRRTGYEQYF. CDR3 DNA: TGTGCCAGCAGTCTTCCCCGTCGGACAGGCTACGAGCAGTACTTC.